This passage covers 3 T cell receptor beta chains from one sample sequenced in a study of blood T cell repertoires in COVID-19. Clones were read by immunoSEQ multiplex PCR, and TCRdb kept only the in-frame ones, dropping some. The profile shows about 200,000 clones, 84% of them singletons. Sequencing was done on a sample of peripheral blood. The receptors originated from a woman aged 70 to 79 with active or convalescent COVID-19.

The CDR3 sequence: CASSLAGVPGELFF. In nucleotides, the CDR3 is TGTGCCAGCAGCTTGGCCGGGGTTCCCGGGGAGCTGTTTTTT. The J gene is TRBJ2-2, the V gene TRBV5-5, with D perhaps TRBD2 (5 bases). The CDR3 has 14 amino acids. Germline V gene lookup returns CDR1 SGHKS and CDR2 YYEKEE (reference sequence). V dropped 0 bases and J dropped 6 bases, with 9 bases sitting between them.

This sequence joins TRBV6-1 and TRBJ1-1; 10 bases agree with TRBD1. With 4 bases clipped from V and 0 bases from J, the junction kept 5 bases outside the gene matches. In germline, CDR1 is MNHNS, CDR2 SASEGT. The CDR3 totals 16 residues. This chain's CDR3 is CASSGRQGALNTEAFF. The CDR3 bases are TGTGCCAGCAGTGGGAGACAGGGGGCCCTGAACACTGAAGCTTTCTTT.

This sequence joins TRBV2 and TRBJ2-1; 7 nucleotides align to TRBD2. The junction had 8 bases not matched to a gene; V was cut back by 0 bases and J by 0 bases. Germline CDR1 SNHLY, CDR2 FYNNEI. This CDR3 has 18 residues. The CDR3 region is CASSEALADRISYNEQFF. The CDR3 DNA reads TGTGCCAGCAGTGAAGCTCTAGCGGATAGGATCTCCTACAATGAGCAGTTCTTC.